These T cell receptor beta chains were read from a single sample in a study of CD8+ T cells in alopecia areata. Some clones are missing from TCRdb's copy, which holds only in-frame ones; the method was immunoSEQ multiplex PCR. The table includes 120,000 or so clones, approximately 47% detected once. Sequencing was performed on NKG2D-low CD8+ T cells sorted from blood. The origin of the receptors is a human donor with alopecia areata. CDR3s include the opening cysteine and the closing phenylalanine or tryptophan. The order of the fields is clone size, J gene, V gene, D gene, CDR3 DNA, CDR3 protein. The D gene is left open where the match is weak. A row's size may be missing; if present it is once, few, many or a size class.

clone size: NA
J gene: TRBJ2-3
V gene: TRBV13
D gene: NA
CDR3 DNA: TGTGCCAGCAGCTTAGGCGGCACAGATACGCAGTATTTT
CDR3 protein: CASSLGGTDTQYF

clone size: NA
J gene: TRBJ1-5
V gene: TRBV13
D gene: NA
CDR3 DNA: TGTGCCAGCACCCTAGGGCTGGGGGGCAATCAGCCCCAGCATTTT
CDR3 protein: CASTLGLGGNQPQHF

clone size: NA
J gene: TRBJ1-1
V gene: TRBV28
D gene: NA
CDR3 DNA: TGTGCCAGCAGCCCCGGCTTAGGAGCTTTCTTT
CDR3 protein: CASSPGLGAFF

clone size: NA
J gene: TRBJ2-1
V gene: TRBV14
D gene: TRBD2
CDR3 DNA: TGTGCCAGCACTAGCGGGATTAACAATGAGCAGTTCTTC
CDR3 protein: CASTSGINNEQFF

clone size: few
J gene: TRBJ2-3
V gene: TRBV11-2
D gene: NA
CDR3 DNA: TGTGCCAGCAGCTTAGCCTTCGGGCTCCGCACAGATACGCAGTATTTT
CDR3 protein: CASSLAFGLRTDTQYF

clone size: NA
J gene: TRBJ1-1
V gene: TRBV5-6
D gene: NA
CDR3 DNA: TGTGCCAGCAGTACTACATCCCCTGAAGCTTTCTTT
CDR3 protein: CASSTTSPEAFF

clone size: NA
J gene: TRBJ2-5
V gene: TRBV5-1
D gene: NA
CDR3 DNA: TGCGCCAGCAGCTTTAGGGAGACCCAGTACTTC
CDR3 protein: CASSFRETQYF

clone size: NA
J gene: TRBJ2-2
V gene: TRBV4-3
D gene: NA
CDR3 DNA: TGCGCCAGCAGCCAAGACCTTGGCCTCTCCGGGGAGCTGTTTTTT
CDR3 protein: CASSQDLGLSGELFF

clone size: once
J gene: TRBJ2-1
V gene: TRBV15
D gene: TRBD2
CDR3 DNA: TGTGCCACCAGCAGAGAGCGGGAGGCTTACAATGAGCAGTTCTTC
CDR3 protein: CATSREREAYNEQFF

clone size: NA
J gene: TRBJ2-7
V gene: TRBV5-4
D gene: NA
CDR3 DNA: TGTGCCAGCAGCCTCCTCGGGGGTCCCTCCTACGAGCAGTACTTC
CDR3 protein: CASSLLGGPSYEQYF

clone size: NA
J gene: TRBJ2-1
V gene: TRBV29-1
D gene: NA
CDR3 DNA: TGCAGCGTTGCACCGACGGACAATGAGCAGTTCTTC
CDR3 protein: CSVAPTDNEQFF

clone size: once
J gene: TRBJ1-5
V gene: TRBV30
D gene: NA
CDR3 DNA: TGTGCCTGGAGTGTGGGGGACCTGAATCAGCCCCAGCATTTT
CDR3 protein: CAWSVGDLNQPQHF

clone size: NA
J gene: TRBJ2-1
V gene: TRBV19
D gene: NA
CDR3 DNA: TGTGCCAGTTCTAGGGTACCCGGGACTCACAATGAGCAGTTCTTC
CDR3 protein: CASSRVPGTHNEQFF

clone size: NA
J gene: TRBJ2-3
V gene: TRBV27
D gene: NA
CDR3 DNA: TGTGCCAGCAGAGGGGAGGAAGATACGCAGTATTTT
CDR3 protein: CASRGEEDTQYF

clone size: NA
J gene: TRBJ2-3
V gene: TRBV29-1
D gene: NA
CDR3 DNA: TGCAGCGGTAGAGGGGGGACGCAGTATTTT
CDR3 protein: CSGRGGTQYF

clone size: NA
J gene: TRBJ2-6
V gene: TRBV15
D gene: NA
CDR3 DNA: TGTGCCACCAGCAGAGGGAAGGGCTCTGGGGCCAACGTCCTGACTTTC
CDR3 protein: CATSRGKGSGANVLTF

clone size: NA
J gene: TRBJ1-5
V gene: TRBV30
D gene: NA
CDR3 DNA: TGTGCCTGGAGCGAAACCCGGGACTCAGGCAATCAGCCCCAGCATTTT
CDR3 protein: CAWSETRDSGNQPQHF

clone size: medium-sized
J gene: TRBJ2-2
V gene: TRBV6-4
D gene: NA
CDR3 DNA: TGTGCCAGCAGTGAAGGGGACACCGGGGAGCTGTTTTTT
CDR3 protein: CASSEGDTGELFF

clone size: NA
J gene: TRBJ2-2
V gene: TRBV9
D gene: NA
CDR3 DNA: TGTGCCAGCAGCGGACAGAACGGGGAGCTGTTTTTT
CDR3 protein: CASSGQNGELFF

clone size: NA
J gene: TRBJ2-5
V gene: TRBV7-9
D gene: TRBD2
CDR3 DNA: TGTGCCAGCAACCCGGCGGGGGAACAAGAGACCCAGTACTTC
CDR3 protein: CASNPAGEQETQYF

clone size: few
J gene: TRBJ1-2
V gene: TRBV29-1
D gene: NA
CDR3 DNA: TGCAGCGTGCTGACCGAGAACTATGGCTACACCTTC
CDR3 protein: CSVLTENYGYTF

clone size: NA
J gene: TRBJ1-1
V gene: TRBV2
D gene: NA
CDR3 DNA: TGTGCCAGCATGTACTCCGTGGGGACGAACACTGAAGCTTTCTTT
CDR3 protein: CASMYSVGTNTEAFF

clone size: once
J gene: TRBJ2-1
V gene: TRBV30
D gene: NA
CDR3 DNA: TGTGCCTGGAGTAGCCAGGGGAGTAATGAGCAGTTCTTC
CDR3 protein: CAWSSQGSNEQFF

clone size: NA
J gene: TRBJ2-7
V gene: TRBV5-6
D gene: NA
CDR3 DNA: TGTGCCAGCAGCTTTAATAGTCCCTACGAGCAGTACTTC
CDR3 protein: CASSFNSPYEQYF

clone size: once
J gene: TRBJ2-1
V gene: TRBV5-6
D gene: NA
CDR3 DNA: TGTGCCAGCAGCGCCGGGACGATTAGTGAGCAGTTCTTC
CDR3 protein: CASSAGTISEQFF

clone size: NA
J gene: TRBJ2-7
V gene: TRBV27
D gene: NA
CDR3 DNA: TGTGCCAGCAGTTTAGGAGTGGGGTACGAGCAGTACTTC
CDR3 protein: CASSLGVGYEQYF

clone size: NA
J gene: TRBJ2-3
V gene: TRBV28
D gene: NA
CDR3 DNA: TGTGCCAGCTCTCGGGACCATCCCGTTACGCAGTATTTT
CDR3 protein: CASSRDHPVTQYF

clone size: NA
J gene: TRBJ2-1
V gene: TRBV23-1
D gene: NA
CDR3 DNA: TGCGCCAGCAGTCGGTGGTGGAGAGAAAACAATGAGCAGTTCTTC
CDR3 protein: CASSRWWRENNEQFF

clone size: NA
J gene: TRBJ2-7
V gene: TRBV7-9
D gene: TRBD1
CDR3 DNA: TGTGCCAGCAGCTTAGGGGGACAGGGCCACGAGCAGTACTTC
CDR3 protein: CASSLGGQGHEQYF

clone size: NA
J gene: TRBJ2-5
V gene: TRBV29-1
D gene: NA
CDR3 DNA: TGCAGCGTTCTGGTAGGGGATCAAGAGACCCAGTACTTC
CDR3 protein: CSVLVGDQETQYF

clone size: NA
J gene: TRBJ2-6
V gene: TRBV7-9
D gene: NA
CDR3 DNA: TGTGCCAGCAGCTTAGCTGGGGCCAACGTCCTGACTTTC
CDR3 protein: CASSLAGANVLTF

clone size: NA
J gene: TRBJ1-5
V gene: TRBV6-5
D gene: NA
CDR3 DNA: TGTGCCAGCAGCACGAATAGCAATCAGCCCCAGCATTTT
CDR3 protein: CASSTNSNQPQHF

clone size: NA
J gene: TRBJ1-1
V gene: TRBV29-1
D gene: NA
CDR3 DNA: TGCAGCGTAGTGCGGGGGGAGAACACTGAAGCTTTCTTT
CDR3 protein: CSVVRGENTEAFF

clone size: few
J gene: TRBJ2-7
V gene: TRBV29-1
D gene: NA
CDR3 DNA: TGCAGCGTTTCGGGACGTCGGACACAGTACTTC
CDR3 protein: CSVSGRRTQYF

clone size: few
J gene: TRBJ2-7
V gene: TRBV29-1
D gene: NA
CDR3 DNA: TGCAGCGTTGAAACCCGGGACAAACCCTACGAGCAGTACTTC
CDR3 protein: CSVETRDKPYEQYF

clone size: NA
J gene: TRBJ2-1
V gene: TRBV14
D gene: NA
CDR3 DNA: TGTGCCAGCAGCCCCCTCGGTGGGCGGGCCTACAATGAGCAGTTCTTC
CDR3 protein: CASSPLGGRAYNEQFF

clone size: few
J gene: TRBJ2-5
V gene: TRBV29-1
D gene: NA
CDR3 DNA: TGCAGCGTTCGGGCAGAACAAGAGACCCAGTACTTC
CDR3 protein: CSVRAEQETQYF

clone size: NA
J gene: TRBJ2-1
V gene: TRBV11-2
D gene: NA
CDR3 DNA: TGTGCCAGCAGCTTAGATCCCCTAAATGAGCAGTTCTTC
CDR3 protein: CASSLDPLNEQFF

clone size: NA
J gene: TRBJ2-7
V gene: TRBV27
D gene: NA
CDR3 DNA: TGTGCCAGCAGTTTCAGGGAGACCCTCTACGAGCAGTACTTC
CDR3 protein: CASSFRETLYEQYF

clone size: few
J gene: TRBJ1-1
V gene: TRBV7-9
D gene: NA
CDR3 DNA: TGTGCCAGCAGCTTAGTCGGGATTAGGGACAACACTGAAGCTTTCTTT
CDR3 protein: CASSLVGIRDNTEAFF

clone size: few
J gene: TRBJ2-1
V gene: TRBV29-1
D gene: TRBD2
CDR3 DNA: TGCAGCGTCCACAGCAGCGGGAGGAATGAGCAGTTCTTC
CDR3 protein: CSVHSSGRNEQFF

clone size: NA
J gene: TRBJ2-1
V gene: TRBV2
D gene: TRBD2
CDR3 DNA: TGTGCCAGCAGTGATCTGAGCGGGGACTATGAGCAGTTCTTC
CDR3 protein: CASSDLSGDYEQFF

clone size: NA
J gene: TRBJ1-2
V gene: TRBV5-6
D gene: NA
CDR3 DNA: TGTGCCAGCAGCGCCAACTCGGGACGATATGGCTACACCTTC
CDR3 protein: CASSANSGRYGYTF

clone size: NA
J gene: TRBJ1-2
V gene: TRBV13
D gene: NA
CDR3 DNA: TGTGCCAGCCAAGGAGGGGGCTATGGCTACACCTTC
CDR3 protein: CASQGGGYGYTF

clone size: few
J gene: TRBJ2-5
V gene: TRBV5-1
D gene: NA
CDR3 DNA: TGCGCCAGCAGCGTTAAGGGTGAGACCCAGTACTTC
CDR3 protein: CASSVKGETQYF

clone size: few
J gene: TRBJ2-3
V gene: TRBV29-1
D gene: TRBD2
CDR3 DNA: TGCAGCGTGGTTACTAGCGGGATTTCCCGGCCCGCAGATACGCAGTATTTT
CDR3 protein: CSVVTSGISRPADTQYF

clone size: NA
J gene: TRBJ2-7
V gene: TRBV25-1
D gene: NA
CDR3 DNA: TGTGCCAGCAGTCCTTCAAACGAGCAGTACTTC
CDR3 protein: CASSPSNEQYF

clone size: NA
J gene: TRBJ1-1
V gene: TRBV9
D gene: NA
CDR3 DNA: TGTGCCAGCAGCGTAGAGGAGGGGCGCGACACTGAAGCTTTCTTT
CDR3 protein: CASSVEEGRDTEAFF

clone size: NA
J gene: TRBJ2-1
V gene: TRBV28
D gene: NA
CDR3 DNA: TGTGCCAGCAGTTTGACCGCGGGACAGCTGTACAATGAGCAGTTCTTC
CDR3 protein: CASSLTAGQLYNEQFF

clone size: few
J gene: TRBJ2-1
V gene: TRBV4-1
D gene: NA
CDR3 DNA: TGCGCCAGCAGCAAGGAAGGAGTGTCCAATGAGCAGTTCTTC
CDR3 protein: CASSKEGVSNEQFF